Here is one T cell receptor (beta chain) with its context. Its antigen remains unknown. Roughly 10 milliliters of peripheral blood were drawn from each donor. With a J-beta primer mix and a sample-barcoded 5' primer, a second PCR ran roughly 6 to 11 cycles. In TCRdb, the 5' RACE reads were re-called with MiXCR into one record per CDR3 protein. The sample consists of about a million distinct CDR3 sequences, roughly 51% of them appearing once. The CDR3 is 14 amino acids. Germline V gene data show CDR1 as SGDLS and CDR2 as YYNGEE. This specimen comes from a study of blood T cells in healthy people across ages. Across the study: Template-switching capture recovered about one barcoded beta molecule per two T cells.

The study's findings and limits: There was no known CMV status for donors, so expanded clonotype changes were possibly confounded. TCR beta diversity per million T cells fell roughly linearly with age.

Sequenced input: blood. This clonotype originated in a woman aged 60-75 years in good health. The chain couples TRBV9 to TRBJ2-4, with a weak D call TRBD1 (5 bases). The J call may be incorrect, as the DNA end agrees better with TRBJ2-5. CDR3 protein: CASSVQAVRGTQYF. The CDR3 DNA is TGTGCCAGCAGCGTTCAGGCTGTTAGGGGGACCCAGTACTTC.